This record looks at one T cell receptor (beta chain) sequence and its context. Its cognate antigen is unknown. It was with 60 Vbeta and 13 Jbeta primers that the PCR ran. The assay was immunoSEQ multiplex PCR, and TCRdb's table has in-frame clones only and misses some. The sample includes about 150,000 clones, around three fifths of them seen just once. These data are taken from a study of cytomegalovirus exposure and HLA in healthy donors. Whole-study findings and limits: TCR sequences were mostly rare, though some public TCRs occurred in many donors. Most subjects had HLA-A and HLA-B alleles reportedly predicted accurately by TCR beta sequences.

What was sequenced was PBMCs. The sequence came from a woman in her 30s in good health and CMV-seropositive.

CDR3 region: CASRTGIKGEKLFF. The CDR3 region has the DNA TGTGCCAGCAGGACAGGGATAAAAGGAGAAAAACTGTTTTTT. The chain carries TRBV2 and TRBJ1-4, with 7 bases that match TRBD1. The CDR3 is 14 amino acids. From germline, CDR1 is SNHLY and CDR2 FYNNEI. Losses at the gene ends were 6 bases for V and 8 bases for J; bases not matched to a gene: 9.